This T cell receptor beta chain was captured in a study of OX40 agonist ivuxolimab in advanced cancers. Profiling relied on immunoSEQ multiplex PCR, and the TCRdb table lists in-frame clones only, not all of them. The profile shows about 100,000 clones, around nine tenths of them singletons. V trimming: 8 bases; J trimming: 6 bases; junction bases outside the gene matches: 13. Per germline, CDR1 SQVTM and CDR2 ANQGSEA. The CDR3 has 14 residues. The sequence was obtained from an adult with an advanced solid tumor such as melanoma, head and neck, liver or kidney cancer. Sequences were derived from CD4+ or CD8+ T cells sorted from blood, sampled in a trial of the OX40 agonist ivuxolimab. The J gene is TRBJ2-3, the V gene TRBV29-1; 8 bases agree with TRBD2. The CDR3 nucleotides read TGCAGCACCTCCACCGGGACTAGATATGATACGCAGTATTTT. Encoded protein: CSTSTGTRYDTQYF.